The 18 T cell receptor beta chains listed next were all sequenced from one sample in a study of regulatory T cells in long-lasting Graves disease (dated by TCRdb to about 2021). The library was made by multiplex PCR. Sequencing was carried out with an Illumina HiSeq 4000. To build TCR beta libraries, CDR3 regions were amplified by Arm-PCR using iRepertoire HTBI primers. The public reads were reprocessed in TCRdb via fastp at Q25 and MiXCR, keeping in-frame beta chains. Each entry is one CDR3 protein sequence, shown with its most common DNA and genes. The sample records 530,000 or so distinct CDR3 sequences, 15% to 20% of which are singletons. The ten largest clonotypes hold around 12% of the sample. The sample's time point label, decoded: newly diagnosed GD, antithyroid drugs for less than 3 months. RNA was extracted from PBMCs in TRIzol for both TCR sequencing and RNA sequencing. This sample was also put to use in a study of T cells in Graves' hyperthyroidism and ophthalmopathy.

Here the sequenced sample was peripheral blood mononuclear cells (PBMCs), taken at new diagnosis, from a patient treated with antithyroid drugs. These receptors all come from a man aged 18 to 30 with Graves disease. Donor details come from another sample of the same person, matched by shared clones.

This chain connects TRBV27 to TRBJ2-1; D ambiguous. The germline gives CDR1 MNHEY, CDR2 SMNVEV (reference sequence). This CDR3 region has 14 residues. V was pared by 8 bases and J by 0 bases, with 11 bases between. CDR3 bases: TGTGCCAGCTCCTCGCGGAGCTCCTACAATGAGCAGTTCTTC. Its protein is CASSSRSSYNEQFF.

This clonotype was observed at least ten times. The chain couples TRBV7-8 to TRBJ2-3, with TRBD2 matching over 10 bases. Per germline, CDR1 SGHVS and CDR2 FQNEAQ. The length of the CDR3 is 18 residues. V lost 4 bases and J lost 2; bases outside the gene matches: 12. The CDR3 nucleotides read TGTGCCAGCAGCTCCATTGTGATAACTAGCGGGATCACAGATACGCAGTATTTT. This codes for CASSSIVITSGITDTQYF.

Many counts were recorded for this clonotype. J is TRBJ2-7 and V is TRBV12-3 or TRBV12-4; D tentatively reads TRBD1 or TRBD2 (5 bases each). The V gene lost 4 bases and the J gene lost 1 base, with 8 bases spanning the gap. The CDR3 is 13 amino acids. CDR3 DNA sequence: TGTGCCAGCAGTTGGGACCAATCCTACGAGCAGTACTTC. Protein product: CASSWDQSYEQYF.

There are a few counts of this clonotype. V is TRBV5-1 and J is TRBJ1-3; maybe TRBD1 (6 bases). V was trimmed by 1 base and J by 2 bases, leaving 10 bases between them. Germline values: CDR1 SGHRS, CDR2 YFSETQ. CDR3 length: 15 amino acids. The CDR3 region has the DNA TGCGCCAGCAGCTTGCGTCAGGGGACTGGAAACACCATATATTTT. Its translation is CASSLRQGTGNTIYF.

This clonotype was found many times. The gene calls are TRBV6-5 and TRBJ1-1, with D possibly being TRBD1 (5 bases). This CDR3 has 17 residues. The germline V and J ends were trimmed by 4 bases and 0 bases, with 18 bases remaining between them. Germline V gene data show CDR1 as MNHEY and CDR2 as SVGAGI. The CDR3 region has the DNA TGTGCCAGCAGTTCCGAATACCCGACAGACCTGAACACTGAAGCTTTCTTT. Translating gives CASSSEYPTDLNTEAFF.

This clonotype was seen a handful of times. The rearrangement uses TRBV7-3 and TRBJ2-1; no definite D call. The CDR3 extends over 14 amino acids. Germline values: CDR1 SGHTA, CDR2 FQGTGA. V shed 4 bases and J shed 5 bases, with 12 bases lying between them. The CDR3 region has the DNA TGTGCCAGCAGCTCCACCGGACCTAACAATGAGCAGTTCTTC. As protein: CASSSTGPNNEQFF.

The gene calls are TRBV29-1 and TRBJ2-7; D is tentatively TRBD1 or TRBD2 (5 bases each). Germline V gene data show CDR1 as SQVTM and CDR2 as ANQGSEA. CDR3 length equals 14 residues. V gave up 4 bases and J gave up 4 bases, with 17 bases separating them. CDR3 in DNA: TGCAGCGTTGCCGACAGCCGATCGGGGTACGAGCAGTACTTC. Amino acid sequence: CSVADSRSGYEQYF.

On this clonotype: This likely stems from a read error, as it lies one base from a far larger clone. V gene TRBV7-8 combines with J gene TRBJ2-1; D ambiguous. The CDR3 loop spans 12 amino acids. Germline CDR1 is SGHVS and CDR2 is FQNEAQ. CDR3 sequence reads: CASGLGSNEQFF. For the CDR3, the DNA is TGTGCCAGCGGCTTAGGTTCCAATGAGCAGTTCTTC.

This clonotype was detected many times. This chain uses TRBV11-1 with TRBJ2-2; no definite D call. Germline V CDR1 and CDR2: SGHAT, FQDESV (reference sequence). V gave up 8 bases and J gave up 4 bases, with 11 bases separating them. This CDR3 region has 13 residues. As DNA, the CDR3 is TGTGCCAGCCAAGTAAGATTCACCGGGGAGCTGTTTTTT. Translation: CASQVRFTGELFF.

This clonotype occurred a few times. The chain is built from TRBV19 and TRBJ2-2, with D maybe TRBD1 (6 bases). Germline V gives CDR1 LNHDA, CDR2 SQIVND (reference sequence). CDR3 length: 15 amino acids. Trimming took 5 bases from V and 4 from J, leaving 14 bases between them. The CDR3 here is CASSPDSLPTGELFF. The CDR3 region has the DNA TGTGCCAGTAGTCCGGACAGCCTTCCCACCGGGGAGCTGTTTTTT. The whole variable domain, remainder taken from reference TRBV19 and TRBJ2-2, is DGGITQSPKYLFRKEGQNVTLSCEQNLNHDAMYWYRQDPGQGLRLIYYSQIVNDFQKGDIAEGYSVSREKKESFPLTVTSAQKNPTAFYLCASSPDSLPTGELFFGEGSRLTVL.

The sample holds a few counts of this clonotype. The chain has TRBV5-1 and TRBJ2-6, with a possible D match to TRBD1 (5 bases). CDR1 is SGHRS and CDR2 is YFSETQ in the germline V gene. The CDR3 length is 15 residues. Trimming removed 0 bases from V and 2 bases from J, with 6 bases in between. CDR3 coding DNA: TGCGCCAGCAGCTTGGAGGGGCCTGGGGCCAACGTCCTGACTTTC. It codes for CASSLEGPGANVLTF.

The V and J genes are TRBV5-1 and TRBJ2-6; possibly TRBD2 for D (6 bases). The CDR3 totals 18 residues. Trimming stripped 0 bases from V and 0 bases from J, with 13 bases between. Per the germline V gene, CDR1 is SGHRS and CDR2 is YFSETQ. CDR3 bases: TGCGCCAGCAGCTTGGGGGGAGGACCCGGCTCTGGGGCCAACGTCCTGACTTTC. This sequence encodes CASSLGGGPGSGANVLTF. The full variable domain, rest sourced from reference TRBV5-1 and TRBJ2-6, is KAGVTQTPRYLIKTRGQQVTLSCSPISGHRSVSWYQQTPGQGLQFLFEYFSETQRNKGNFPGRFSGRQFSNSRSEMNVSTLELGDSALYLCASSLGGGPGSGANVLTFGAGSRLTVL.

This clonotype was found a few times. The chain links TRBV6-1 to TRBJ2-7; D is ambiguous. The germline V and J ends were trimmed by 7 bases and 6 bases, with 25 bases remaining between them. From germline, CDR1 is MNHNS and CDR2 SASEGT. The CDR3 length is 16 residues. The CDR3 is CASTPFAEQPTGEQYF. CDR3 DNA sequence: TGTGCCAGCACCCCTTTCGCAGAACAACCTACCGGCGAGCAGTACTTC.

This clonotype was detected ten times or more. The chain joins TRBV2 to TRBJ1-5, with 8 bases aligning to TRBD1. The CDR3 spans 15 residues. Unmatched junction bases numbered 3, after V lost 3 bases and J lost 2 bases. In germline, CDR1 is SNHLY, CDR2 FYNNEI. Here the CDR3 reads CASSDPRGRNQPQHF. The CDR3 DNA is TGTGCCAGCAGTGATCCCAGGGGGCGCAATCAGCCCCAGCATTTT. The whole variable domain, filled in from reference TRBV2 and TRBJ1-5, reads EPEVTQTPSHQVTQMGQEVILRCVPISNHLYFYWYRQILGQKVEFLVSFYNNEISEKSEIFDDQFSVERPDGSNFTLKIRSTKLEDSAMYFCASSDPRGRNQPQHFGDGTRLSIL.

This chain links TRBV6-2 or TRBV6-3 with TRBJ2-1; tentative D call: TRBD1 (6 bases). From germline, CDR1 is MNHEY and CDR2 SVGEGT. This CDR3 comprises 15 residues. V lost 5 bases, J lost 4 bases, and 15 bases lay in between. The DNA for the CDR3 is TGTGCCAGCAGTCTACTTAACAGGGCTTACAATGAGCAGTTCTTC. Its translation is CASSLLNRAYNEQFF.

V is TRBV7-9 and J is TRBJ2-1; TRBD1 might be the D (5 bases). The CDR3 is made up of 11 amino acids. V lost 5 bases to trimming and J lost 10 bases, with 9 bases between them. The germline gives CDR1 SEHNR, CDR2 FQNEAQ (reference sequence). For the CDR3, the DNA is TGTGCCAGCAGCCCGACAGTCGAGCAGTTCTTC. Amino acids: CASSPTVEQFF.

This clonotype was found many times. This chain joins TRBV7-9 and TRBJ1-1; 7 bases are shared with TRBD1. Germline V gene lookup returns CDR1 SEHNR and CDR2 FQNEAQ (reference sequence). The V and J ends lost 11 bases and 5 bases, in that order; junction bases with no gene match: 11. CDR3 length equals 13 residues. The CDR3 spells CAGSLTGVTEAFF. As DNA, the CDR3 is TGTGCCGGGTCCCTAACAGGGGTGACTGAAGCTTTCTTT. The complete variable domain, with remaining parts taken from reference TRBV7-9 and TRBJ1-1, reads DTGVSQNPRHKITKRGQNVTFRCDPISEHNRLYWYRQTLGQGPEFLTYFQNEAQLEKSRLLSDRFSAERPKGSFSTLEIQRTEQGDSAMYLCAGSLTGVTEAFFGQGTRLTVV.

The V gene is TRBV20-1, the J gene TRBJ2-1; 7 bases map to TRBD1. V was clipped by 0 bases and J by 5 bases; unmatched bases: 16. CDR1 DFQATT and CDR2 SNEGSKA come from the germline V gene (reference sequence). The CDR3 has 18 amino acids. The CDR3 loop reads CSARDPRSSSGQNNEQFF. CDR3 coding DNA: TGCAGTGCTAGAGATCCCCGGAGCAGCTCGGGACAGAACAATGAGCAGTTCTTC.